The TCR beta chain under discussion was sequenced for a study of technical replicates of blood from several donors. Between the trimmed V and J ends, which lost 2 bases and 4 bases, there was a span of 10 bases. The CDR3 consists of 14 residues. Germline assignment: CDR1 MNHEY and CDR2 SMNVEV (reference sequence). The protocol was immunoSEQ multiplex PCR, while the TCRdb copy is restricted to in-frame clones and leaves out a portion. The sample yields tens of thousands of clones, 90% to 95% seen once. Material: T cells isolated from PBMCs. This clonotype was sampled from a human donor in good health. This chain connects TRBV27 to TRBJ2-3; D gene ambiguous. Here the CDR3 DNA reads TGTGCCAGCAGTTTAGATCGGGTCGCAGATACGCAGTATTTT. Residues: CASSLDRVADTQYF.